This T cell receptor beta chain came from a study of shared clonotypes between healthy human individuals (dated by TCRdb to 2020 to 2021). In terms of the full investigation: The cohort comprised a couple of women and three men aged 18 to 49 years. To estimate repertoire size and how much clonotypes are shared between individuals, the study performed deep sequencing of blood TCR repertoires from roughly five healthy adults. For each donor, CD4 naive and CD4 memory were each run on three plates, CD8 naive on two plates, and CD8 memory on one plate. Per donor, leukapheresis produced somewhere between about 0.9 and 9 billion PBMCs. Different laboratories and diverse techniques were used to prepare libraries and sequence TCR repertoires, to increase sequencing depth and limit assay-specific biases.

From the germline V gene, CDR1 is KGHSH and CDR2 is LQKENI. The V and J ends are trimmed by 2 bases and 7 bases, leaving 15 bases between them. The CDR3 measures 15 amino acids from cysteine to phenylalanine. This entry keeps only the CDR3 DNA: 45 bases, framed from base 1. The full study reports these points: Sampling was limited to blood, and TCR repertoires in tissue likely differ from TCR repertoires in blood. Because the study included only a small number of donors, the genetic and exposure-history diversity represented was limited. When several donors were compared, the shared fraction of clonotypes was about 5.4% for naive CD4, 3.5% to 4% for naive CD8, 2% to 2.5% for memory CD4, and 0.35% to 0.4% for memory CD8. Compared with non-shared clonotypes, the clonotypes found in all four sorted-subset donors had higher generation probabilities. Naive subsets generally had larger estimated clonotype richness than memory subsets. Rarefaction of sorted-subset datasets indicated incomplete sequencing despite the large sequencing depth. Based on pairwise subsampling, the degree of clonotype sharing among donors was expected to be affected by sequencing depth.

The donors were healthy, HIV-negative adults with no recently reported acute infections or vaccinations. All donors were Caucasian adults living in Nashville, Tennessee, USA. CD4+ T cells were enriched by magnetic negative selection; naive cells were then positively selected on CD45RA, and the negative fraction formed the memory subset. After blood collection by leukapheresis, PBMCs were isolated using Ficoll-Histopaque density gradient centrifugation and then cryopreserved in the vapor phase of liquid nitrogen. Purity and quantity of every magnetically sorted T cell population were checked by analytical flow cytometry. Each sorted fraction had its genomic DNA isolated and then quantified by UV absorbance on a Nanodrop 2000c. As concerns this clone: Its specific antigen is unknown. Base-call qualities are not available, and no considerably larger clone is one nucleotide away.

TCR CDR3 regions were amplified from genomic DNA by multiplex PCR using the deep immunoSEQ assay. Extracted genomic DNA from each cell subset was spread evenly across all wells of several immunoSEQ 96-well plates, with each plate serving as a replicate. For sorted subsets, 200 to 250 ng genomic DNA, equal to some 30,000 T cell genomes, was loaded into each replicate PCR. Purified libraries were measured with a Qubit 3.0 fluorometer, size-checked on a Bioanalyzer 2100, and measured again with the KAPA Library Quantification kit. Every immunoSEQ 96-well plate was sequenced on a dedicated single-read 150-cycle Illumina NextSeq 550 flow cell. On the study's bioinformatics: Because the immunoSEQ output included only junctional sequences and no quality scores, the filtering could not be the same as the filtering used for full-length reads. Sequences were annotated with PyIR, a Python wrapper for IgBLAST v1.9, and V/J genes and CDR3 were assigned using IMGT germline references. Reads were filtered out if the reads had weak V/J assignments (E-value above 1e-6), no CDR3, stop codons, out-of-frame junctions, or ambiguous translated residues. V3J clonotypes were defined by identical inferred V gene, J gene, and CDR3 amino acid sequence. Percentage overlap between repertoires was calculated by dividing the number of shared unique clonotypes by the size of the smaller repertoire. Three approaches were used to assess repertoire richness: RTK rarefaction, the Chao1 estimator, and Recon v2.1 estimates of unobserved clonotypes. For all TCRbeta clonotypes obtained by the gDNA method from four donors, generation probabilities were computed with OLGA. Drawn from immuneACCESS, this table holds only the in-frame rearrangements with V and J called that TCRdb kept. Clones are partly lost; checked studies trace under half to an unresolved V gene and leave the rest unexplained. V, J and clone size reflect that table, while D and trimming were determined from the DNA. Within this sample are some 2 million clones, with approximately 95% of them counted one time only. More than 0.1% of the sample goes to the ten largest clones.

The sample comprised naive CD4+ T cells sorted from blood. The cell subset or site label here, explained by the study, means: CD45RA+ positively selected. The rearrangement joined TRBV18 to TRBJ1-5; the D gene cannot be resolved reliably. The sequence was collected from a man between 18 and 35 years old in good health. The CDR3 has the sequence CASSPGQSLQQPQHF. In nucleotide form, the sequence is TGTGCCAGCTCACCAGGGCAGAGCCTCCAGCAGCCCCAGCATTTT.